These 21 T cell receptor beta chains came from one sample sequenced in a study of T cells after yellow fever vaccination. MiXCR was run by TCRdb on the 5' RACE reads, yielding one entry per CDR3 protein. This table holds 500,000 to 650,000 distinct CDR3 sequences, approximately 16% found once. This material consisted of PBMCs, taken less than 6 days after the first yellow fever vaccination. These receptors were collected from a man between 18 and 35 years old who received the YFV17D yellow fever vaccine.

V gene TRBV7-2 combines with J gene TRBJ2-1; 11 nucleotides line up with TRBD2. J was trimmed by 11 bases and V by 7 bases; bases with no gene match: 16. The CDR3 contains 16 residues. The germline gives CDR1 SGHTA, CDR2 FQGNSA. CDR3: CASILATSGGGYKQFF. The CDR3 DNA sequence: TGTGCCAGCATCTTGGCAACTAGCGGGGGTGGCTATAAGCAGTTCTTC.

This clonotype appeared a few times. The genes are TRBV7-9 and TRBJ2-1, with D possibly being TRBD2 (5 bases). The V end was cut by 1 base, the J end by 10 bases, with 14 bases between. The CDR3 loop spans 14 amino acids. Germline values: CDR1 SEHNR, CDR2 FQNEAQ (reference sequence). CDR3 nucleotide sequence: TGTGCCAGCAGCTTAGGTGGGGAGCCCAGGGAGCAGTTCTTC. It yields the protein CASSLGGEPREQFF.

At least ten counts were recorded for this clonotype. The rearrangement uses TRBV2 and TRBJ1-6; D might be TRBD1 (5 bases). In germline, CDR1 is SNHLY, CDR2 FYNNEI. V shed 6 bases and J shed 8 bases, with 14 bases lying between them. This CDR3 spans 14 amino acids. CDR3 nucleotide sequence: TGTGCCAGCAGCTACGCGGGGGGAGATTCACCCCTCCACTTT. Amino acids: CASSYAGGDSPLHF.

The rearrangement uses TRBV7-6 and TRBJ2-3, with 7 bases matching TRBD1. CDR3 length: 15 residues. The germline gives CDR1 SGHVS, CDR2 FNYEAQ. With V trimmed by 5 bases and J by 0 bases, 5 bases remained unmatched. This CDR3 is CASSLQGSSTDTQYF. The CDR3 DNA reads as TGTGCCAGCAGCCTACAGGGGTCTAGCACAGATACGCAGTATTTT. The full variable domain, in which reference TRBV7-6 and TRBJ2-3 provide the parts outside the CDR3, is GAGVSQSPRYKVTKRGQDVALRCDPISGHVSLYWYRQALGQGPEFLTYFNYEAQQDKSGLPNDRFSAERPEGSISTLTIQRTEQRDSAMYRCASSLQGSSTDTQYFGPGTRLTVL.

The V call is TRBV27, the J call TRBJ1-5; a weak D match, TRBD1 (6 bases). Germline CDR1 reads MNHEY; CDR2 reads SMNVEV (reference sequence). CDR3 size: 16 residues. V shed 5 bases and J shed 7 bases, with 21 bases lying between them. The CDR3 spells CASSPNWGQRLQPQHF. Here the CDR3 DNA reads TGTGCCAGCAGTCCAAATTGGGGACAAAGGTTACAGCCCCAGCATTTT.

This chain links TRBV4-2 with TRBJ1-3; D is unclear. Trimming pared 0 bases from V and 0 bases from J, leaving 12 bases between. The V gene's germline CDR1 is LGHNA and CDR2 YNFKEQ. The CDR3 sequence is 17 residues long. CDR3 residues: CASSQDSDSSSGNTIYF. In DNA, the CDR3 is TGTGCCAGCAGCCAAGATTCCGACTCTAGCTCTGGAAACACCATATATTTT.

This clonotype was recorded a few times. This sequence joins TRBV5-4 and TRBJ1-6; weak D call: TRBD1 (6 bases). Between the trimmed V and J ends, which lost 4 bases and 9 bases, there was a span of 14 bases. This CDR3 spans 14 amino acids. Germline loops: CDR1 SGHNT, CDR2 YYREEE (reference sequence). In DNA, the CDR3 is TGTGCCAGCAGCCCTGACAGGTGGGCTTCACCCCTCCACTTT. Its protein product is CASSPDRWASPLHF.

V is TRBV11-2 and J is TRBJ1-1, with D possibly being TRBD1 (5 bases). This CDR3 has 13 amino acids. With 4 bases removed from V and 9 bases from J, the gap between germline ends came to 15 bases. Germline values: CDR1 SGHAT, CDR2 FQNNGV. The CDR3 sequence: CASSSGLPGKAFF. CDR3 DNA sequence: TGTGCCAGCAGCTCGGGACTTCCAGGAAAAGCTTTCTTT. The entire variable domain, with the rest obtained from reference TRBV11-2 and TRBJ1-1, is as follows: EAGVAQSPRYKIIEKRQSVAFWCNPISGHATLYWYQQILGQGPKLLIQFQNNGVVDDSQLPKDRFSAERLKGVDSTLKIQPAKLEDSAVYLCASSSGLPGKAFFGQGTRLTVV.

The chain links TRBV4-3 to TRBJ2-3, with D possibly being TRBD1 (5 bases). The CDR3 is 17 amino acids. Trimming shortened V by 1 base and J by 0 bases, and 14 bases separated the two germline ends. In germline, CDR1 is LGHNA, CDR2 YSLEER. The CDR3 reads CASSQARTGYSTDTQYF. CDR3 in DNA: TGCGCCAGCAGCCAAGCTCGAACAGGCTATAGCACAGATACGCAGTATTTT.

This chain connects TRBV5-1 to TRBJ2-2; D may be TRBD2 (7 bases). V gave up 2 bases and J gave up 3 bases, with 11 bases separating them. The germline gives CDR1 SGHRS, CDR2 YFSETQ. The length of the CDR3 is 15 residues. The CDR3 DNA reads TGCGCCAGCAGCTTCGGGGGGCATGACACCGGGGAGCTGTTTTTT. This encodes CASSFGGHDTGELFF.

V is TRBV18 and J is TRBJ1-4, with 8 bases matching TRBD1. CDR3 length: 13 amino acids. In germline, CDR1 is KGHSH, CDR2 LQKENI. Losses at the gene ends were 0 bases for V and 11 bases for J; bases not matched to a gene: 2. CDR3 sequence: CASSPPDRDKLFF. For the CDR3, the DNA is TGTGCCAGCTCACCACCGGACAGGGACAAACTGTTTTTT.

The table lists this clonotype with a few counts. The DNA of the CDR3 is TGTGCTAGTGGTTTGGCGGGGGACACTGAAGCTTTCTTT. This codes for CASGLAGDTEAFF. The chain employs TRBV12-5 and TRBJ1-1, with D tentatively TRBD1 (5 bases). This CDR3 comprises 13 residues. Germline V CDR1 and CDR2: LGHNT, FRNRAP. Between the trimmed V and J ends, which lost 1 base and 3 bases, there was a span of 6 bases.

This clonotype showed up many times. The J gene is TRBJ1-2, the V gene TRBV12-3 or TRBV12-4; 12 nucleotides line up with TRBD1. With 7 bases clipped from V and 5 bases from J, the junction kept 11 bases outside the gene matches. The length of the CDR3 is 16 residues. CDR3 in amino acids: CASIPLGTGGMYGYTF. In DNA, the CDR3 is TGTGCCAGCATACCTCTTGGGACAGGGGGCATGTATGGCTACACCTTC.

This clonotype showed up just a few times. The rearrangement uses TRBV12-3 or TRBV12-4 and TRBJ1-6; D is uncertain. This CDR3 region has 15 residues. The ends were cut back, 1 base at V and 9 bases at J, with 13 bases in the middle. Here the CDR3 DNA reads TGTGCCAGCAGTTTAGAGGGAGGTGTTATTTCACCCCTCCACTTT. Translation gives CASSLEGGVISPLHF.

This clonotype has a count of ten or more. The V call is TRBV6-2 or TRBV6-3, the J call TRBJ2-3; D remains unclear. Trimming stripped 1 base from V and 2 bases from J, with 7 bases between. This CDR3 is 14 amino acids long. Germline V gene sequence: CDR1 MNHEY, CDR2 SVGEGT. This CDR3 reads CASSYWKVTDTQYF. DNA of the CDR3: TGTGCCAGCAGTTACTGGAAGGTCACAGATACGCAGTATTTT.

This clonotype has more than one count but fewer than ten. The rearrangement uses TRBV18 and TRBJ2-7, with TRBD2 identical over 11 bases. With V trimmed by 5 bases and J by 0 bases, 3 bases remained unmatched. The CDR3 extends over 15 amino acids. CDR1 and CDR2 (germline): KGHSH, LQKENI. This CDR3 reads CASSSSGGGSYEQYV. CDR3 sequence (DNA): TGTGCCAGCTCAAGTAGCGGGGGGGGCTCCTACGAGCAGTACGTC.

This clonotype showed up just a few times. The chain recombines TRBV3-1 with TRBJ1-1; no clear D. Per the germline V gene, CDR1 is LGHDT and CDR2 is YNNKEL (reference sequence). This CDR3 has 12 amino acids. V was trimmed by 2 bases and J by 10 bases, leaving 11 bases between them. CDR3: CASSQSPLAAFF. CDR3 nucleotides: TGTGCCAGCAGCCAAAGCCCCCTTGCAGCTTTCTTT.

V gene TRBV3-1 combines with J gene TRBJ2-5; TRBD2 matches 7 bases. The CDR3 extends over 18 amino acids. Germline trimming cut 1 base from V and 3 bases from J; bases unmatched to any gene: 14. Germline CDR1 is LGHDT and CDR2 is YNNKEL (reference sequence). For the CDR3, the DNA is TGTGCCAGCAGCCAAGGGGGTAAACGGGGGGTTGGGGAAGAGACCCAGTACTTC. As protein: CASSQGGKRGVGEETQYF.

The table lists this clonotype with a few counts. The J gene is TRBJ2-2, the V gene TRBV5-1, with D uncertain. Trimming took off 2 bases at V and 8 bases at J, with 16 bases between the two ends. Germline V gene data show CDR1 as SGHRS and CDR2 as YFSETQ. This CDR3 has 15 amino acids. In nucleotides, the CDR3 is TGCGCCAGCAGCTTTCCAATGGGGAATCGGGGGGAGCTGTTTTTT. Protein: CASSFPMGNRGELFF.

The chain recombines TRBV7-9 with TRBJ2-3; the D is unclear. Deletions cut 2 bases from V and 4 bases from J, with 13 bases between. Germline V gene lookup returns CDR1 SEHNR and CDR2 FQNEAQ (reference sequence). This CDR3 comprises 15 residues. The CDR3, as DNA: TGTGCCAGCAGCTTACAGGCTTTGGGTGCAGATACGCAGTATTTT. As protein: CASSLQALGADTQYF.

This clonotype has at least ten counts. V gene TRBV7-9 combines with J gene TRBJ1-1; a weak D match, TRBD1 (5 bases). The germline V and J ends were trimmed by 7 bases and 7 bases, with 16 bases remaining between them. CDR1 SEHNR and CDR2 FQNEAQ come from the germline V gene (reference sequence). This CDR3 contains 13 residues. CDR3: CASNWGSGGEAFF. In DNA form, the CDR3 reads TGTGCCAGCAACTGGGGGTCGGGGGGTGAAGCTTTCTTT.